A selection of T cell receptor beta chains follows, all from one sample in a study of shared clonotypes between healthy human individuals. Profiling relied on immunoSEQ multiplex PCR, and the TCRdb table lists in-frame clones only, not all of them. Found here are nearly 1 million clones, approximately 76% of them singletons; the top ten hold 1.5%. Material for sequencing was memory CD4+ T cells sorted from blood. These receptors came from a man aged 18-30 years in good health. CDR3s leave out the opening cysteine and the closing phenylalanine or tryptophan. Clone size is stated in some rows and not others, as once, few, many or a class when expanded.

clone size	V gene	J gene	CDR3 protein
.	TRBV10-2	TRBJ2-1	ASSESAGVSEF
.	TRBV5-1	TRBJ1-6	ASTPGGSNSPLH
.	TRBV19	TRBJ1-5	ASSQGGPSNQPQH
few	TRBV6-5	TRBJ2-5	ASSYSGTRQETQY
.	TRBV7-2	TRBJ2-2	ASSPGGNTGELF
.	TRBV27	TRBJ2-7	ASSLRQGRSYEQY
few	TRBV10-3	TRBJ1-5	AISESGSSNQPQH
.	TRBV11-2	TRBJ2-2	ASSLYLGVNTGELF
.	TRBV6-1	TRBJ1-1	ASSDYRQGSEAF
.	TRBV2	TRBJ2-2	ASSVGSVILGELF
.	TRBV7-2	TRBJ2-5	ASSPGTGGPETQY
once	TRBV6-1	TRBJ2-7	ASSLVFPTYEQY
.	TRBV7-2	TRBJ1-4	ASSSNRGEKLF
.	TRBV19	TRBJ2-7	ASSSRAGGPWEQY
once	TRBV10-2	TRBJ1-2	ASSESLYGYT
once	TRBV5-1	TRBJ2-7	ASSLGGQGLGEQY
.	TRBV18	TRBJ1-2	ASSPLSGEIGYT
.	TRBV10-3	TRBJ2-2	AIWTANTGELF
.	TRBV30	TRBJ2-2	AWSVYSGAGELF
.	TRBV14	TRBJ2-7	ASSPLGLSYEQY
.	TRBV25-1	TRBJ1-6	ASPNSPLH
.	TRBV7-2	TRBJ2-7	ASSWRSGSQY
.	TRBV28	TRBJ2-1	ASSQPGTGVNEQF
.	TRBV5-5	TRBJ2-7	ASSLRPIWGWVRDEQY
.	TRBV5-1	TRBJ2-7	ASSGQGGPYEQY
.	TRBV9	TRBJ2-6	ACLGQGRLSGANVLT
.	TRBV5-4	TRBJ2-3	ASSSTGDRGTDTQY
.	TRBV6-5	TRBJ2-3	ASMTAGTQY
once	TRBV29-1	TRBJ2-3	SGTVGTDTQY
once	TRBV10-3	TRBJ1-3	AITVGVGNTIY
.	TRBV6-1	TRBJ2-3	ASSLGMLGAQY
few	TRBV15	TRBJ1-2	ATSRRQGDGYT
.	TRBV19	TRBJ1-1	ASITGTSVTEAF
.	TRBV2	TRBJ2-2	ASRGSGGATGELF
.	TRBV5-4	TRBJ2-7	ASSFSGSLAYEQY
.	TRBV30	TRBJ2-3	ASYAGTQY
.	TRBV7-2	TRBJ1-1	ASSRQGNTEAF